This T cell receptor beta chain appears in the sequencing data of a study of blood T cell repertoires in COVID-19. In the study overall: Whether acute or convalescent, the COVID-19 samples came from the United States, Italy and Spain. Sources were T cells, B-cell-depleted T cells, or PBMCs; the material itself was cDNA or gDNA.

Looked up from germline, CDR1 is SNHLY and CDR2 is FYNNEI. This CDR3 has 16 amino acids. V shed 3 bases, J shed 4 bases, and the junction held 11 bases outside the gene matches. The repertoire was sequenced with immunoSEQ multiplex PCR; TCRdb's copy has only in-frame clones and lacks some. The repertoire holds about 170,000 clones, with 79% as singletons. Everyone who took part was roughly 18 to 89 years old, and they came from some 23 US areas. The receptor was derived from a woman between 70 and 85 years old in a cohort exposed to, infected with or recovered from COVID-19 (not recorded which). The specimen sequenced was PBMCs or T cells enriched from blood (not recorded which). The rearrangement joins TRBV2 to TRBJ1-1; 7 bases line up with TRBD1. Written as DNA, the CDR3 is TGTGCCAGCAGTGAGAGACAGGGAAGAGGGGGCACTGAAGCTTTCTTT. Residues: CASSERQGRGGTEAFF. The full variable domain, rest sourced from reference TRBV2 and TRBJ1-1, is EPEVTQTPSHQVTQMGQEVILRCVPISNHLYFYWYRQILGQKVEFLVSFYNNEISEKSEIFDDQFSVERPDGSNFTLKIRSTKLEDSAMYFCASSERQGRGGTEAFFGQGTRLTVV.